By proportion, the clone carrying this T cell receptor (beta chain) is medium-sized. TCRdb passed the RT-PCR reads through MiXCR, listing each CDR3 protein once. This table holds around 7,100 distinct CDR3 sequences, about 13% found once. This sample was taken from a study of patients and donors after allogeneic stem cell transplantation. The germline CDR1 and CDR2 sequences are MGHRA and YSYEKL. The V segment lost 0 bases and the J segment 6 bases; nucleotides outside the gene matches: 4. CDR3 size: 16 residues. Sequencing used blood, either unsorted or a sorted T cell fraction (not recorded which). V usage is TRBV4-1 and J usage is TRBJ2-1; TRBD2 agrees at 11 bases. The receptor was isolated from a human donor who was either an allogeneic HSCT recipient or a stem cell or donor lymphocyte infusion donor (not recorded which). It is not recorded whose cells these are; they may come from a transplant donor. Here the CDR3 reads CASSQEGLAGGNEQFF. CDR3 nucleotide sequence: TGCGCCAGCAGCCAAGAAGGTCTAGCGGGAGGCAATGAGCAGTTCTTC.